This TCR beta chain was sequenced during a study of T-cell memory formation after mild COVID-19. At the level of the study: The two donors had largely donor-specific TCR clusters.

In TCRdb, the 5' RACE reads were re-called with MiXCR into one record per CDR3 protein. The data hold fewer than 70,000 distinct CDR3 sequences, with over 7.5% observed a single time. The specimen sequenced was PBMCs or a T cell subset sorted from them (not recorded which). The TCR originated in a man between 18 and 35 years old who had mild COVID-19 (a few samples of this study predate the infection). Cell type and time point are not known.

In DNA, the CDR3 is TGCAGTGCTAGTGCGGGCGCAGGTTCCTACGAGCAGTACTTC. As protein: CSASAGAGSYEQYF. The gene calls are TRBV20-1 and TRBJ2-7, with D possibly being TRBD2 (5 bases). Germline CDR1 reads DFQATT; CDR2 reads SNEGSKA (reference sequence). Between the trimmed V and J ends, which lost 3 bases and 1 base, there was a span of 13 bases. This CDR3 has 14 residues.